The present entry profiles one T cell receptor beta chain with its context. The source of the sample is a study of shared clonotypes between healthy human individuals. Using immunoSEQ multiplex PCR, the repertoire was profiled, and TCRdb retains in-frame clones only, with some absent. This sample has millions of clones, with approximately 92% found just once. Only Caucasian adults living in Nashville, Tennessee served as donors. The TCR was taken from a man younger than 35 in good health. Sequencing was carried out using naive CD4+ T cells sorted from blood. Subset noted: CD45RA+ positively selected.

CDR3 residues: CASSQGQNNEQFF. CDR3 bases: TGCGCCAGCAGCCAGGGACAGAACAATGAGCAGTTCTTC. This chain links TRBV5-1 with TRBJ2-1; TRBD1 matches at 7 bases. V lost 4 bases and J lost 5; bases outside the gene matches: 3. Germline CDR1 and CDR2: SGHRS and YFSETQ. The CDR3 is 13 amino acids.